This T cell receptor (beta chain) was retrieved from a study of blood T cells in healthy people across ages. Study results and limitations: It was not known whether donors were CMV positive (a possible confounder of expanded clonotype changes). Getting older went along with TCR beta diversity per million T cells dropping roughly linearly.

This clonotype was seen ten or more times. Its target is not known. Alongside a J-beta primer mix, a sample-barcoded 5' primer served in a second PCR lasting roughly 6 to 11 cycles. At least 3 million CDR3-containing paired-end reads were obtained per sample. TCRdb re-derived calls from the 5' RACE reads in MiXCR, one entry per CDR3 protein. Among approximately 810,000 distinct CDR3 sequences listed, 29% were seen once. The CDR3 is 13 residues long. The germline CDR1 and CDR2 sequences are DFQATT and SNEGSKA (reference sequence). V lost 6 bases and J lost 2; bases outside the gene matches: 7. The J gene is TRBJ2-7, the V gene TRBV20-1; 7 bases agree with TRBD1. The sequence was obtained from a woman aged 80 or over in good health. Sequencing used blood. The CDR3 DNA is TGCAGTGCCCTCGGGACAGCCACCTACGAGCAGTACTTC. Translated: CSALGTATYEQYF.